Below, 16 T cell receptor beta chains from the same sample are listed, as sequenced in a study of blood T cells in healthy people across ages. With a J-beta primer mix and a sample-barcoded 5' primer, a second PCR ran about 6 to 11 cycles. Each CDR3 protein is one row after TCRdb ran MiXCR on the 5' RACE reads. The sample yields about 590,000 distinct CDR3 sequences, around 31% seen once. Sequencing input: blood. The receptor source for this set is a woman at least 80 years old in good health.

J is TRBJ1-5 and V is TRBV27; TRBD1 might be the D (5 bases). The CDR3 consists of 14 residues. V lost 2 bases, J lost 7 bases, and 12 bases lay in between. Germline CDR1 and CDR2: MNHEY and SMNVEV (reference sequence). The CDR3 nucleotides read TGTGCCAGCAGTTTACGGGTCGGGGGGCAGCCCCAGCATTTT. Its protein is CASSLRVGGQPQHF.

To note about this clonotype: The junction does not match germline at one end; this may be a read error. The genes are TRBV9 and TRBJ1-2; 11 nucleotides line up with TRBD1. Germline V gene sequence: CDR1 SGDLS, CDR2 YYNGEE. CDR3 size: 15 residues. Here the CDR3 reads CVSSARTGGYYGYTF. CDR3 in DNA: TGTGTCAGCAGCGCTCGGACAGGGGGCTACTATGGCTACACCTTC. The complete variable domain, with remaining parts taken from reference TRBV9 and TRBJ1-2, reads DSGVTQTPKHLITATGQRVTLRCSPRSGDLSVYWYQQSLDQGLQFLIQYYNGEERAKGNILERFSAQQFPDLHSELNLSSLELGDSALYFCVSSARTGGYYGYTFGSGTRLTVV.

V and J are TRBV20-1 and TRBJ1-5; D not certain. Germline values: CDR1 DFQATT, CDR2 SNEGSKA (reference sequence). The CDR3 totals 14 residues. The V and J ends lost 2 bases and 1 base respectively, with 9 bases between them. The CDR3 spells CSARTRKSNQPQHF. The CDR3, as DNA: TGCAGTGCTAGAACCCGTAAGAGCAATCAGCCCCAGCATTTT.

Many counts were recorded for this clonotype. The CDR3 DNA is TGCAGTGGGGGAGGGGGTTCCTACAATGAGCAGTTCTTC. Residues: CSGGGGSYNEQFF. The chain has TRBV20-1 and TRBJ2-1; D possibly corresponds to TRBD2 (7 bases). Germline V lookup: CDR1 DFQATT, CDR2 SNEGSKA (reference sequence). The CDR3 consists of 13 residues. Trimming pared 7 bases from V and 1 base from J, leaving 11 bases between.

This chain connects TRBV27 to TRBJ1-2, with 7 bases matching TRBD1. The CDR3 consists of 14 residues. V was pared by 4 bases and J by 4 bases, with 6 bases of the junction left unmatched. Per germline, CDR1 MNHEY and CDR2 SMNVEV (reference sequence). The CDR3 sequence is CASSSPGQSYGYTF. The DNA for the CDR3 is TGTGCCAGCAGTTCTCCGGGACAGAGCTATGGCTACACCTTC.

This clonotype was picked up many times. The rearrangement uses TRBV7-3 and TRBJ2-5; TRBD1 aligns across 7 bases. Per the germline V gene, CDR1 is SGHTA and CDR2 is FQGTGA. V was pared by 5 bases and J by 2 bases, with 8 bases of the junction left unmatched. The CDR3 sequence is 15 residues long. The CDR3 protein is CASSETGTAQETQYF. CDR3 DNA: TGTGCCAGCAGCGAAACCGGGACAGCACAAGAGACCCAGTACTTC.

On this clonotype: This may be a read error: a much more frequent sequence differs by one nucleotide. The chain has TRBV4-1 and TRBJ2-3; TRBD1 aligns across 8 bases. Germline V gene data show CDR1 as MGHRA and CDR2 as YSYEKL. This CDR3 has 17 residues. The CDR3 coding sequence is TGCACCAGCAGCCAAGATGGGGCAGGGGGCCGGGAGGATACGCAGTATTTT. This translates into CTSSQDGAGGREDTQYF.

This chain joins TRBV6-2 or TRBV6-3 and TRBJ1-5, with D unclear. CDR1 and CDR2 from the germline V gene are MNHEY and SVGEGT. The ends were cut back, 4 bases at V and 2 bases at J, with 30 bases in the middle. The CDR3 contains 21 residues. This CDR3 is CASSWSTSLAVPEGGNQPQHF. For the CDR3, the DNA is TGTGCCAGCAGTTGGTCCACCTCATTGGCAGTCCCCGAAGGAGGCAATCAGCCCCAGCATTTT.

A few counts support this clonotype. The chain couples TRBV7-6 to TRBJ2-2; the match to TRBD2 covers 12 bases. V gave up 5 bases and J gave up 0 bases; unmatched junction bases: 19. Germline V gene lookup returns CDR1 SGHVS and CDR2 FNYEAQ. The CDR3 length is 22 residues. CDR3 sequence: CASSGTPPTGLAGRANTGELFF. CDR3 bases: TGTGCCAGCAGCGGAACCCCTCCCACAGGACTAGCGGGGAGAGCGAACACCGGGGAGCTGTTTTTT. Based on the CDR3 plus reference TRBV7-6 and TRBJ2-2, the full variable domain is GAGVSQSPRYKVTKRGQDVALRCDPISGHVSLYWYRQALGQGPEFLTYFNYEAQQDKSGLPNDRFSAERPEGSISTLTIQRTEQRDSAMYRCASSGTPPTGLAGRANTGELFFGEGSRLTVL.

This clonotype occurred many times. CDR3 sequence reads: CASSLGDSGGATETQYF. The CDR3 bases are TGTGCCAGCAGCTTAGGCGATAGCGGGGGGGCCACTGAGACCCAGTACTTC. The chain links TRBV13 to TRBJ2-5, with 11 positions matching TRBD2. CDR1 is PRHDT, CDR2 FYEKMQ, per germline (reference sequence). CDR3 length equals 17 residues. J lost 5 bases, V lost 0 bases, and 8 bases had no gene match.

In its sample, this clonotype was seen a few times. The junction departs from the called germline gene at one end, perhaps through a read error. The chain combines TRBV5-1 with TRBJ1-2, with D possibly TRBD1 on 5 matching bases. This CDR3 spans 13 amino acids. From germline, CDR1 is SGHRS and CDR2 YFSETQ. In DNA form, the CDR3 reads TGCGCCAGCGGCTTTGCAGGGACGGGTGGCTACACCTTC. This encodes CASGFAGTGGYTF.

This clonotype was counted between two and nine times. A read error may explain this, as a much larger clone is one base away. The chain carries TRBV7-9 and TRBJ2-5; D ambiguous. This CDR3 is built from 15 residues. V gave up 2 bases and J gave up 11 bases, with 21 bases separating them. Per the germline V gene, CDR1 is SEHNR and CDR2 is FQNEAQ (reference sequence). The CDR3 loop is CASSLRRLENNEQYF. The CDR3 nucleotides read TGTGCCAGCAGCTTAAGGAGACTGGAGAACAATGAGCAGTACTTC. Using reference TRBV7-9 and TRBJ2-5 for the parts outside the CDR3, the full variable domain is DTGVSQNPRHKITKRGQNVTFRCDPISEHNRLYWYRQTLGQGPEFLTYFQNEAQLEKSRLLSDRFSAERPKGSFSTLEIQRTEQGDSAMYLCASSLRRLENNEQYFGPGTRLLVL.

This clonotype was seen repeatedly, ten times or more. The chain links TRBV20-1 to TRBJ2-1; TRBD2 aligns across 10 bases. The germline V gene encodes CDR1 DFQATT and CDR2 SNEGSKA (reference sequence). V lost 1 base, J lost 9 bases, and 9 bases stayed unmatched. This CDR3 comprises 15 residues. The CDR3: CSARARLAGGGEQFF. The DNA for the CDR3 is TGCAGTGCTAGAGCTCGGTTAGCGGGGGGAGGTGAGCAGTTCTTC.

As regards this clonotype: As the CDR3 is not closed by the conserved phenylalanine or tryptophan, this likely results from a read error. It is unclear where the CDR3 begins or ends on the DNA, so no DNA is shown, and the CDR3 is as TCRdb lists it. This chain connects TRBV7-9 to TRBJ2-1; no DNA check was done on the table's D call, TRBD1. Germline V lookup: CDR1 SEHNR, CDR2 FQNEAQ (reference sequence). The CDR3 adds up to 15 amino acids, both ends counted. CDR3 sequence reads: CASSLSGGGQDEQFL.

This clonotype was found a few times. This chain joins TRBV6-2 or TRBV6-3 and TRBJ2-3; 11 bases map to TRBD2. Germline V CDR1 and CDR2: MNHEY, SVGEGT. The J segment lost 3 bases and the V segment lost 7 bases, leaving 3 bases of the junction unmatched. The CDR3 sequence is 14 residues long. This CDR3 reads CASTGLAETDTQYF. Written as DNA, the CDR3 is TGTGCCAGCACGGGACTAGCGGAGACAGATACGCAGTATTTT.

At least ten counts were recorded for this clonotype. The chain recombines TRBV7-9 with TRBJ2-7; D gene uncertain. Trimming took off 5 bases at V and 2 bases at J, with 19 bases between the two ends. CDR1 and CDR2 from the germline V gene are SEHNR and FQNEAQ (reference sequence). There are 16 residues in the CDR3. The CDR3 loop is CASSPVGQRNPYEQYF. DNA of the CDR3: TGTGCCAGCAGCCCCGTCGGGCAGAGAAACCCCTACGAGCAGTACTTC.